A single sample is the source of the 30 T cell receptor beta chains below, sequenced in a study of T cell responses to AZD1222 COVID-19 vaccine. Using immunoSEQ multiplex PCR, the repertoire was profiled, and TCRdb retains in-frame clones only, with some absent. The sample has about 270,000 clones, around 93% seen once. The sample in question was peripheral blood, obtained 28 days after the second AZD1222 dose. These TCRs come from an adult who received the AZD1222 COVID-19 vaccine.

The chain joins TRBV6-5 to TRBJ1-4, with TRBD1 matching 8 bases. V was pared by 2 bases and J by 10 bases, with 9 bases of the junction left unmatched. The CDR3 loop spans 15 amino acids. CDR1 MNHEY and CDR2 SVGAGI come from the germline V gene. The CDR3 region is CASSYMRDRGAKLFF. CDR3 in DNA: TGTGCCAGCAGTTACATGCGAGACAGGGGAGCAAAACTGTTTTTT.

The V and J genes are TRBV10-2 and TRBJ2-7; 8 bases line up with TRBD2. CDR3 length: 13 residues. The V and J ends lost 8 bases and 6 bases, in that order; junction bases with no gene match: 9. Germline CDR1 is WSHSY and CDR2 is SAAADI. The CDR3 loop reads CASGPGGAGEQYF. The CDR3, as DNA: TGCGCCAGCGGCCCGGGGGGGGCCGGCGAGCAGTACTTC.

The rearrangement uses TRBV5-1 and TRBJ1-6; 7 nucleotides match TRBD1. This CDR3 contains 15 residues. Germline-derived CDR1 and CDR2 are SGHRS and YFSETQ. With V trimmed by 5 bases and J by 7 bases, 9 bases remained unmatched. The CDR3 region is CASSWRGTANSPLHF. CDR3 in DNA: TGCGCCAGCAGTTGGAGGGGGACAGCAAATTCACCCCTCCACTTT.

The chain recombines TRBV20-1 with TRBJ2-1, with D perhaps matching TRBD1 or TRBD2 (5 bases each). Trimming removed 8 bases from V and 5 bases from J, with 10 bases in between. CDR3 size: 11 residues. Germline V gives CDR1 DFQATT, CDR2 SNEGSKA (reference sequence). CDR3 nucleotides: TGCAGTCGAGGGGAACACAATGAGCAGTTCTTC. The encoded protein is CSRGEHNEQFF.

CDR3 protein: CASSLEGSRGQPQHF. CDR3 nucleotides: TGTGCCAGCAGCCTAGAGGGGTCCAGAGGGCAGCCCCAGCATTTT. The chain couples TRBV5-5 to TRBJ1-5; weak D call: TRBD1 (5 bases). V lost 4 bases to trimming and J lost 7 bases, with 18 bases between them. The germline CDR1 and CDR2 sequences are SGHKS and YYEKEE (reference sequence). CDR3 length: 15 residues.

The gene calls are TRBV5-6 and TRBJ1-2; tentatively, D is TRBD1 (6 bases). Germline loops: CDR1 SGHDT, CDR2 YYEEEE. Trimming cost V 4 bases and J 0 bases, with 13 bases left between them. There are 15 residues in the CDR3. CDR3 in amino acids: CASSPGTSPNYGYTF. CDR3 coding DNA: TGTGCCAGCAGCCCCGGGACAAGCCCTAACTATGGCTACACCTTC.

V and J are TRBV6-2 or TRBV6-3 and TRBJ1-2; no firm D call. Germline V gene lookup returns CDR1 MNHEY and CDR2 SVGEGT. There are 13 residues in the CDR3. V lost 0 bases, J lost 6 bases, and 8 bases lay in between. CDR3 DNA: TGTGCCAGCAGTTACTCGATGGCTGATGGCTACACCTTC. Protein: CASSYSMADGYTF.

The V gene is TRBV5-8, the J gene TRBJ1-5; 10 nucleotides agree with TRBD1. The germline gives CDR1 SGHTS, CDR2 YDEGEE. V dropped 4 bases and J dropped 6; count of bases not matched to a gene: 4. CDR3 length equals 14 residues. The CDR3: CASSMRTGGQPQHF. CDR3 in DNA: TGTGCCAGCAGCATGCGGACAGGGGGTCAGCCCCAGCATTTT.

The genes are TRBV2 and TRBJ1-5; TRBD1 might be the D (5 bases). The CDR3 has 13 residues. The germline V and J ends were trimmed by 4 bases and 7 bases, with 11 bases remaining between them. CDR1 and CDR2 from the germline V gene are SNHLY and FYNNEI. CDR3 in DNA: TGTGCCAGCAGTGTTAGGGGCCCCCAGCCCCAGCATTTT. Protein product: CASSVRGPQPQHF.

The chain combines TRBV5-5 with TRBJ1-1; D gene unclear. The CDR3 contains 14 residues. V was trimmed by 5 bases and J by 1 base, leaving 12 bases between them. Germline loops: CDR1 SGHKS, CDR2 YYEKEE (reference sequence). The CDR3 loop reads CASSWSGKNTEAFF. The CDR3 region has the DNA TGTGCCAGCAGTTGGAGCGGGAAGAACACTGAAGCTTTCTTT.

V usage is TRBV7-9 and J usage is TRBJ1-2, with D hard to call. This CDR3 contains 13 residues. From germline, CDR1 is SEHNR and CDR2 FQNEAQ (reference sequence). V was pared by 3 bases and J by 6 bases, with 11 bases between. In DNA, the CDR3 is TGTGCCAGCAGCTTCCCCCCTCCTCATGGCTACACCTTC. It yields the protein CASSFPPPHGYTF.

The chain carries TRBV18 and TRBJ1-1, with a possible D match to TRBD1 (6 bases). The ends were cut back, 4 bases at V and 2 bases at J, with 11 bases in the middle. From germline, CDR1 is KGHSH and CDR2 LQKENI. The CDR3 sequence is 14 residues long. The CDR3 loop is CASSQLTGNTEAFF. CDR3 bases: TGTGCCAGCTCACAATTGACAGGCAACACTGAAGCTTTCTTT.

This clone was detected only once. The rearrangement uses TRBV7-2 and TRBJ2-7; TRBD2 matches 8 bases. The germline gives CDR1 SGHTA, CDR2 FQGNSA. This CDR3 contains 15 residues. The ends lost 5 bases at V and 2 bases at J; junction bases unmatched: 8. The CDR3 protein is CASSQVTSGTYEQYF. CDR3 nucleotides: TGTGCCAGCAGCCAAGTAACTAGCGGAACCTACGAGCAGTACTTC. Complete variable domain (other parts from reference TRBV7-2 and TRBJ2-7): GAGVSQSPSNKVTEKGKDVELRCDPISGHTALYWYRQSLGQGLEFLIYFQGNSAPDKSGLPSDRFSAERTGGSVSTLTIQRTQQEDSAVYLCASSQVTSGTYEQYFGPGTRLTVT.

The genes are TRBV6-5 and TRBJ2-3; 11 nucleotides line up with TRBD1. Trimming took 6 bases from V and 9 from J; bases not matched to a gene: 5. Germline V gene lookup returns CDR1 MNHEY and CDR2 SVGAGI. This CDR3 is 13 amino acids long. The CDR3: CASRPGQGGTQYF. The DNA for the CDR3 is TGTGCCAGCAGACCGGGACAGGGGGGGACGCAGTATTTT.

In this sample, this clone turned up once. The rearrangement joins TRBV7-9 to TRBJ1-5; no reliable D call. This CDR3 is built from 13 residues. The germline V gene has CDR1 SEHNR and CDR2 FQNEAQ (reference sequence). V lost 6 bases, J lost 3 bases, and 9 bases lay in between. CDR3 in amino acids: CASSRDNNQPQHF. Here the CDR3 DNA reads TGTGCCAGCAGTCGAGACAACAATCAGCCCCAGCATTTT.

This clone was picked up one time. The chain employs TRBV3-1 (or the pseudogene TRBV3-2) and TRBJ2-4; the D gene is possibly TRBD2 (7 bases). With 1 base removed from V and 6 bases from J, the gap between germline ends came to 16 bases. There are 16 residues in the CDR3. Germline V gene sequence: CDR1 LGHDT, CDR2 YNNKEL (reference sequence). The DNA for the CDR3 is TGTGCCAGCAGCCAAGGAGGGGGGGCGCGATCAAACATTCAGTACTTC. Translating it yields CASSQGGGARSNIQYF.

The CDR3 DNA reads as TGTGCCAGCAGCTCGAAGCGGGAGTCGGGAGATACGCAGTATTTT. Translation gives CASSSKRESGDTQYF. This chain uses TRBV7-6 with TRBJ2-3; 8 nucleotides match TRBD2. J gave up 5 bases and V 4 bases, and 8 bases lay outside the gene matches. The germline CDR1 and CDR2 sequences are SGHVS and FNYEAQ. The CDR3 length is 15 residues.

This chain links TRBV3-1 (or the pseudogene TRBV3-2) with TRBJ2-5; TRBD1 is a possible D gene (5 bases). Germline V gives CDR1 LGHDT, CDR2 YNNKEL (reference sequence). Trimming left V 0 bases short and J 6 bases short, with 8 bases between. CDR3 length: 13 amino acids. Here the CDR3 DNA reads TGTGCCAGCAGCCAAGACAGGGTACAGACCCAGTACTTC. This encodes CASSQDRVQTQYF.

The chain has TRBV27 and TRBJ1-4; TRBD1 agrees at 7 bases. Germline values: CDR1 MNHEY, CDR2 SMNVEV (reference sequence). The CDR3 extends over 14 amino acids. The trim removed 10 bases at V and 4 bases at J, leaving 9 bases unmatched. CDR3 in amino acids: CAIPRGANNEKLFF. The CDR3 coding sequence is TGTGCCATCCCCAGGGGGGCTAATAATGAAAAACTGTTTTTT.

The DNA of the CDR3 is TGTGCCAGCAGACTCCAGGGTTCACCCCTCCACTTT. Protein product: CASRLQGSPLHF. V and J are TRBV6-1 and TRBJ1-6, with D tentatively TRBD1 (5 bases). V lost 6 bases to trimming and J lost 9 bases, with 9 bases between them. This CDR3 is built from 12 residues. Germline V lookup: CDR1 MNHNS, CDR2 SASEGT.

The genes are TRBV5-4 and TRBJ1-1; D might be TRBD1 (5 bases). V was pared by 0 bases and J by 2 bases, with 8 bases between. The germline CDR1 and CDR2 sequences are SGHNT and YYREEE (reference sequence). The CDR3 length is 14 residues. The CDR3 loop reads CASSLGGPNTEAFF. The CDR3 DNA reads as TGTGCCAGCAGCTTGGGGGGCCCAAACACTGAAGCTTTCTTT.

This clone came up once. The chain carries TRBV5-1 and TRBJ2-5; 8 bases fit TRBD2. Trimming removed 4 bases from V and 1 base from J; junction bases left unmatched: 6. CDR1 is SGHRS and CDR2 is YFSETQ in the germline V gene. The length of the CDR3 is 15 residues. As DNA, the CDR3 is TGCGCCAGCAGCCCGGGGGGGACTGCCCAAGAGACCCAGTACTTC. It codes for CASSPGGTAQETQYF.

This chain connects TRBV7-3 to TRBJ2-5; D gene uncertain. The CDR3 has 13 residues. Trimming shortened V by 2 bases and J by 5 bases, and 9 bases separated the two germline ends. Germline V CDR1 and CDR2: SGHTA, FQGTGA. In DNA form, the CDR3 reads TGTGCCAGCAGCTTAGATCGTTCGGAGACCCAGTACTTC. It translates to CASSLDRSETQYF.

This chain links TRBV11-3 with TRBJ2-2; 14 bases line up with TRBD2. V lost 6 bases, J lost 6 bases, and 3 bases stayed unmatched. Germline V gene sequence: CDR1 SGHNT, CDR2 YENEEA. The CDR3 is made up of 15 amino acids. CDR3 region: CASSPGLAGAGELFF. The CDR3 DNA follows: TGTGCCAGCAGTCCGGGACTAGCGGGAGCCGGGGAGCTGTTTTTT.

The chain carries TRBV4-3 and TRBJ2-3, with 8 bases lining up with TRBD2. J gave up 2 bases and V 0 bases, and 4 bases lay outside the gene matches. The CDR3 is 16 amino acids. CDR1 and CDR2 from the germline V gene are LGHNA and YSLEER. CDR3 loop: CASSQDAGGHTDTQYF. The DNA for the CDR3 is TGCGCCAGCAGCCAAGATGCGGGAGGCCACACAGATACGCAGTATTTT.

CDR3 coding DNA: TGTGCCAGCAGGGTCCTAGTTAGCACAGATACGCAGTATTTT. As protein: CASRVLVSTDTQYF. The chain combines TRBV7-9 with TRBJ2-3; D gene unclear. V was cut by 6 bases and J by 0 bases, with 10 bases left in between. The CDR3 sequence is 14 residues long. Per the germline V gene, CDR1 is SEHNR and CDR2 is FQNEAQ (reference sequence). Complete variable domain (other parts from reference TRBV7-9 and TRBJ2-3): DTGVSQNPRHKITKRGQNVTFRCDPISEHNRLYWYRQTLGQGPEFLTYFQNEAQLEKSRLLSDRFSAERPKGSFSTLEIQRTEQGDSAMYLCASRVLVSTDTQYFGPGTRLTVL.

This clone has just one count. The gene calls are TRBV7-6 and TRBJ1-1; D not certain. This CDR3 is built from 16 residues. The germline V and J ends were trimmed by 5 bases and 1 base, with 17 bases remaining between them. The germline gives CDR1 SGHVS, CDR2 FNYEAQ. As DNA, the CDR3 is TGTGCCAGCAGCCCCCCCCTGTGGCGGGGGAACACTGAAGCTTTCTTT. Protein sequence: CASSPPLWRGNTEAFF.

The chain couples TRBV28 to TRBJ2-1; 8 bases are a match to TRBD2. The CDR3 covers 16 residues. Germline CDR1 MDHEN, CDR2 SYDVKM. J lost 6 bases, V lost 8 bases, and 15 bases had no gene match. In DNA, the CDR3 is TGTGCCAGCCGGCGTGGCGGGACTAGAGTGGCCAATGAGCAGTTCTTC. Its protein is CASRRGGTRVANEQFF.

This clone was found a few times. J is TRBJ2-1 and V is TRBV2; 7 nucleotides agree with TRBD2. The CDR3 contains 11 residues. Trimming at V came to 11 bases and at J to 9 bases, leaving 7 bases not matched to a gene. Germline-derived CDR1 and CDR2 are SNHLY and FYNNEI. As DNA, the CDR3 is TGTGCCGGCACCCCGGGGGGTGAGCAGTTCTTC. Amino acids: CAGTPGGEQFF.

The CDR3 sequence is CASSPGLGMYEQYF. CDR3 DNA: TGTGCCAGCAGCCCGGGACTCGGGATGTACGAGCAGTACTTC. The chain uses TRBV7-2 and TRBJ2-7; a possible D gene is TRBD2 (6 bases). This CDR3 is 14 amino acids long. Germline V CDR1 and CDR2: SGHTA, FQGNSA. V lost 5 bases to trimming and J lost 4 bases, with 15 bases between them.